Detailed here is one T cell receptor (beta chain). This record belongs to a study of shared clonotypes between healthy human individuals. Study in general: Every donor yielded three CD4 naive, three CD4 memory, two CD8 naive and one CD8 memory plate.

Per the original methods: ImmunoSEQ yielded junction-only sequences lacking quality scores, so filtering differed. The data were produced by immunoSEQ multiplex PCR, yet TCRdb's version contains in-frame clones alone and is incomplete. V, J and clone size derive from that table, while D and trimming were established from the DNA sequence. The data contain about 800,000 clones, 90% to 97% of them singletons. CDR3 length equals 14 residues. Germline V gene lookup returns CDR1 SGHVS and CDR2 FNYEAQ. With 4 bases removed from V and 0 bases from J, the gap between germline ends came to 8 bases. CD45RO-negative cells were positively selected for CCR7, leaving out terminally differentiated effector memory CD45RA+ cells.

This clonotype originated in a man younger than 40 in good health. The sequencing sample was made of naive CD8+ T cells sorted from blood. The chain combines TRBV7-6 with TRBJ2-3, with a tentative D call TRBD1 (5 bases). In DNA form, the CDR3 reads TGTGCCAGCAGCTGGAGACAGAGCACAGATACGCAGTATTTT. Its protein is CASSWRQSTDTQYF.